Ten or more counts support the clone carrying this TCR beta chain. Its cognate antigen is unknown. The CDR3 spans 14 residues. V was clipped by 7 bases and J by 5 bases, with 18 bases between them. CDR1 is SGHAT, CDR2 FQNNGV, per germline. The data belong to a study of T cells in Graves' hyperthyroidism and ophthalmopathy. TCR beta CDR3 regions were amplified from RNA. HTBI primers were used for first-round RT-PCR of the TCR CDR3. MiXCR, run by TCRdb on the multiplex PCR reads, gives a single entry per CDR3 protein. The sample comprises some 490,000 distinct CDR3 sequences, approximately 23% of which are singletons, and approximately 54% rests with the top ten. Study-wide points: In the blood, most expanded thyroid clonotypes above 0.001 appeared as well.

The rearrangement links TRBV11-2 to TRBJ2-7, with D perhaps matching TRBD1 or TRBD2 (5 bases each). The receptor's source is a woman in her 70s with Graves' ophthalmopathy. The specimen sequenced was blood. In nucleotides, the CDR3 is TGTGCCAGCACCATCGGGACCCTAGGCCACGAGCAGTACTTC. Translating it yields CASTIGTLGHEQYF.